The next 25 T cell receptor beta chains were all read from a single sample in a study of T cell repertoires in cytomegalovirus infection. In TCRdb, the reads were re-called with MiXCR into one record per CDR3 protein. This sample yields about 160,000 distinct CDR3 sequences, of which roughly 18% are seen a single time; roughly a sixth belongs to the top ten. Material: CD8+ T cells from PBMCs. These receptors all stem from a human donor in good health (CMV status not recorded). Some clones in this sample may be carry-over from other donors' samples.

The V gene is TRBV7-2, the J gene TRBJ2-1; TRBD2 matches 9 bases. Trimming at V came to 5 bases and at J to 10 bases, leaving 12 bases not matched to a gene. The CDR3 has 15 residues. Looked up from germline, CDR1 is SGHTA and CDR2 is FQGNSA. The CDR3 reads CASSPGLARYEEQFF. The CDR3 DNA is TGTGCCAGCAGCCCCGGACTAGCGCGTTACGAGGAGCAGTTCTTC.

CDR3 protein: CASSPTWGAHEQFF. DNA for the CDR3: TGTGCCAGCAGCCCCACGTGGGGGGCGCACGAGCAGTTCTTC. The chain carries TRBV7-2 and TRBJ2-1; D possibly matches TRBD1 or TRBD2 (6 bases each). V lost 5 bases, J lost 10 bases, and 18 bases lay in between. Germline CDR1 reads SGHTA; CDR2 reads FQGNSA. This CDR3 spans 14 amino acids.

The chain uses TRBV18 and TRBJ2-5; D call uncertain. This CDR3 is built from 15 residues. The V end lost 0 bases, the J end lost 1 base, and 9 bases lay between the germline ends. The germline V gene encodes CDR1 KGHSH and CDR2 LQKENI. CDR3 coding DNA: TGTGCCAGCTCACCACCGGAAAGGCTCCAAGAGACCCAGTACTTC. This translates into CASSPPERLQETQYF. The full variable domain, with the rest looked up from reference TRBV18 and TRBJ2-5, is NAGVMQNPRHLVRRRGQEARLRCSPMKGHSHVYWYRQLPEEGLKFMVYLQKENIIDESGMPKERFSAEFPKEGPSILRIQQVVRGDSAAYFCASSPPERLQETQYFGPGTRLLVL.

The chain combines TRBV7-8 with TRBJ1-4, with a tentative D call TRBD1 (6 bases). The CDR3 is 14 amino acids. Trimming took 8 bases from V and 8 from J, leaving 18 bases between them. The germline CDR1 and CDR2 sequences are SGHVS and FQNEAQ. CDR3 amino acids: CASCPTGLGEKLFF. DNA for the CDR3: TGTGCCAGCTGCCCGACAGGACTTGGAGAAAAACTGTTTTTT.

Comments on this clonotype: The junction differs from germline at one of its ends, possibly a read error. The genes are TRBV6-2 or TRBV6-3 and TRBJ1-1; D is undetermined. Germline V gene sequence: CDR1 MNHEY, CDR2 SVGEGT. CDR3 size: 14 residues. The CDR3 reads CARRPEIIGTEAFF. The CDR3 bases are TGTGCCCGCAGACCCGAAATCATAGGGACTGAAGCTTTCTTT.

The chain joins TRBV5-6 to TRBJ2-1, with 8 nucleotides matching TRBD1. The CDR3 spans 16 residues. The germline CDR1 and CDR2 sequences are SGHDT and YYEEEE. The V gene end was trimmed by 3 bases and the J gene end by 7 bases; junction bases not matched to a gene: 12. CDR3 bases: TGTGCCAGCAGCTCCGGAACAGCGACAGGGGTAAATGAGCAGTTCTTC. Encoded protein: CASSSGTATGVNEQFF.

This chain joins TRBV7-2 and TRBJ2-7, with D uncertain. CDR3 size: 14 residues. Trimming removed 3 bases at V and 4 bases at J, with 13 bases between. In germline, CDR1 is SGHTA, CDR2 FQGNSA. The CDR3 coding sequence is TGTGCCAGCAGCTTCGCGGAAAAGACGTACGAGCAGTACTTC. Its protein is CASSFAEKTYEQYF.

As to this clonotype: Being one base from a much bigger clone, this may be a read error. This chain links TRBV7-2 with TRBJ2-1; maybe TRBD2 (5 bases). Germline CDR1 and CDR2: SGHTA and FQGNSA. V dropped 2 bases and J dropped 6 bases, with 17 bases sitting between them. The CDR3 has 16 amino acids. The CDR3: CTSSLRSSTPLNEQFF. The CDR3, as DNA: TGTACCAGCAGCTTAAGATCTAGCACTCCCCTCAATGAGCAGTTCTTC.

The chain couples TRBV28 to TRBJ2-3; TRBD2 matches 11 bases. CDR3 length: 17 residues. The trim removed 3 bases at V and 0 bases at J, leaving 5 bases unmatched. The germline V gene encodes CDR1 MDHEN and CDR2 SYDVKM. The CDR3 DNA is TGTGCCAGCAGTTTGTGGGCTAGCGGGAGGAGCACAGATACGCAGTATTTT. Amino acids: CASSLWASGRSTDTQYF.

This clonotype appeared many times. This chain uses TRBV7-2 with TRBJ1-4; D unresolved. V was cut by 3 bases and J by 6 bases, with 14 bases left in between. The germline V gene has CDR1 SGHTA and CDR2 FQGNSA. There are 15 residues in the CDR3. CDR3 region: CASSFLGGSDEKLFF. Here the CDR3 DNA reads TGTGCCAGCAGCTTCCTTGGTGGAAGCGATGAAAAACTGTTTTTT.

The chain has TRBV7-2 and TRBJ2-2; D perhaps matches TRBD2 (5 bases). The germline V gene encodes CDR1 SGHTA and CDR2 FQGNSA. Trimming cost V 5 bases and J 7 bases, with 11 bases left between them. This CDR3 contains 13 residues. The CDR3: CASSPWTGGELFF. DNA for the CDR3: TGTGCCAGCAGCCCATGGACTGGCGGGGAGCTGTTTTTT.

A few counts support this clonotype. V is TRBV11-1 and J is TRBJ2-6, with 9 bases identical to TRBD1. Germline trimming cut 3 bases from V and 2 bases from J; bases unmatched to any gene: 2. Germline values: CDR1 SGHAT, CDR2 FQDESV (reference sequence). CDR3 length: 16 amino acids. CDR3 nucleotide sequence: TGTGCCAGCAGCTTCGGACAGGGGACTGGGGCCAACGTCCTGACTTTC. Translated: CASSFGQGTGANVLTF.

This clonotype was detected only a few times. The chain combines TRBV6-2 or TRBV6-3 with TRBJ2-7; 8 bases map to TRBD1. Germline V gives CDR1 MNHEY, CDR2 SVGEGT. Unmatched junction bases numbered 10, after V lost 5 bases and J lost 4 bases. This CDR3 is built from 15 residues. The CDR3 DNA sequence: TGTGCCAGCAGTCAACAGGGGGTAAGCATGTACGAGCAGTACTTC. Its translation is CASSQQGVSMYEQYF.

The chain recombines TRBV6-2 or TRBV6-3 with TRBJ2-7; a weak D match, TRBD1 (5 bases). The CDR3 runs 13 residues. Trimming shortened V by 5 bases and J by 3 bases, and 11 bases separated the two germline ends. CDR1 is MNHEY, CDR2 SVGEGT, per germline. The DNA for the CDR3 is TGTGCCAGCAGTACCGGACACGGCTACGAGCAGTACTTC. Protein product: CASSTGHGYEQYF.

This clonotype has at least ten counts. The chain uses TRBV7-6 and TRBJ2-1, with 11 bases identical to TRBD2. CDR3 size: 15 residues. V trimming: 1 base; J trimming: 8 bases; junction bases outside the gene matches: 4. Germline CDR1 is SGHVS and CDR2 is FNYEAQ. CDR3 amino acids: CASSLGILAGDEQFF. Here the CDR3 DNA reads TGTGCCAGCAGCTTAGGGATACTAGCGGGAGATGAGCAGTTCTTC.

This clonotype has a count of ten or more. V gene TRBV7-2 combines with J gene TRBJ2-1, with 14 bases fitting TRBD2. Trimming removed 6 bases from V and 7 bases from J; junction bases left unmatched: 2. Germline V gene lookup returns CDR1 SGHTA and CDR2 FQGNSA. The CDR3 covers 14 residues. The CDR3, as DNA: TGTGCCAGCAGGACTAGCGGGGGGGCAAATGAGCAGTTCTTC. It encodes CASRTSGGANEQFF.

This clonotype was detected a few times. The V call is TRBV28, the J call TRBJ2-1; D is perhaps TRBD2 (6 bases). V shed 1 base and J shed 9 bases, with 19 bases lying between them. Germline V gene data show CDR1 as MDHEN and CDR2 as SYDVKM. CDR3 length: 16 residues. The CDR3 here is CASSLSASGGYGEQFF. CDR3 DNA sequence: TGTGCCAGCAGTTTATCCGCGAGTGGGGGGTACGGTGAGCAGTTCTTC.

As regards this clonotype: The junction shows a germline mismatch at one end, possibly a read error. The rearrangement uses TRBV20-1 and TRBJ2-7; tentative D call: TRBD1 (5 bases). CDR1 and CDR2 (germline): DFQATT, SNEGSKA (reference sequence). The CDR3 has 13 residues. This chain's CDR3 is CSARAGFSYEQYF. The CDR3 DNA follows: TGCAGTGCAAGAGCAGGGTTTTCCTACGAGCAGTACTTC.

This chain links TRBV7-2 with TRBJ2-7; 7 bases match TRBD2. After removal of 4 bases from V and 1 base from J, the junction contained 1 base not matched to a gene. This CDR3 spans 13 amino acids. Germline CDR1 and CDR2: SGHTA and FQGNSA. CDR3 DNA: TGTGCCAGCAGCTGGGACTATTCCTACGAGCAGTACTTC. Protein sequence: CASSWDYSYEQYF.

This clonotype was found a few times. The chain joins TRBV9 to TRBJ2-1; 9 bases line up with TRBD2. This CDR3 is built from 18 residues. V shed 0 bases and J 7 bases; nucleotides not matched to a gene: 14. The germline V gene encodes CDR1 SGDLS and CDR2 YYNGEE. The CDR3 protein is CASSVAPSAGGGLNEQFF. As DNA, the CDR3 is TGTGCCAGCAGCGTAGCCCCCTCTGCGGGAGGGGGATTGAATGAGCAGTTCTTC.

This clonotype has a handful of counts. This chain connects TRBV29-1 to TRBJ1-2; no definite D call. The V gene's germline CDR1 is SQVTM and CDR2 ANQGSEA. V lost 6 bases and J 7 bases, leaving 21 bases between the germline ends. The CDR3 covers 14 residues. CDR3 residues: CSVKGGSRFGGYTF. The CDR3 DNA is TGCAGCGTCAAGGGAGGGAGCCGGTTCGGTGGCTACACCTTC. Supplemented by reference TRBV29-1 and TRBJ1-2, the full variable domain reads SAVISQKPSRDICQRGTSLTIQCQVDSQVTMMFWYRQQPGQSLTLIATANQGSEATYESGFVIDKFPISRPNLTFSTLTVSNMSPEDSSIYLCSVKGGSRFGGYTFGSGTRLTVV.

The chain joins TRBV28 to TRBJ1-6, with TRBD1 as a possible D gene (5 bases). The CDR3 has 14 amino acids. V was cut by 3 bases and J by 7 bases, with 10 bases left in between. Germline-derived CDR1 and CDR2 are MDHEN and SYDVKM. The CDR3 DNA is TGTGCCAGCAGTTTTCCACAGGCCAATTCACCCCTCCACTTT. Translation gives CASSFPQANSPLHF.

This clonotype has ten or more counts. V gene TRBV7-2 combines with J gene TRBJ2-7, with a tentative D call TRBD1 (6 bases). The CDR3 is 17 amino acids. Trimming cost V 3 bases and J 0 bases, with 18 bases left between them. Germline-derived CDR1 and CDR2 are SGHTA and FQGNSA. CDR3 nucleotides: TGTGCCAGCAGCTTCGACACCGGGACACCAAGCTCCTACGAGCAGTACTTC. As protein: CASSFDTGTPSSYEQYF.

This clonotype was found a few times. The V and J genes are TRBV7-9 and TRBJ1-1; the D is unclear. This CDR3 has 12 amino acids. Trimming took 7 bases from V and 2 from J, leaving 8 bases between them. Germline assignment: CDR1 SEHNR and CDR2 FQNEAQ (reference sequence). CDR3 loop: CASTFYNTEAFF. The CDR3 bases are TGTGCCAGCACCTTTTACAACACTGAAGCTTTCTTT. The variable domain in full, with the rest retrieved from reference TRBV7-9 and TRBJ1-1, is DTGVSQNPRHKITKRGQNVTFRCDPISEHNRLYWYRQTLGQGPEFLTYFQNEAQLEKSRLLSDRFSAERPKGSFSTLEIQRTEQGDSAMYLCASTFYNTEAFFGQGTRLTVV.

The chain couples TRBV6-2 or TRBV6-3 to TRBJ1-5; D is undetermined. CDR1 is MNHEY, CDR2 SVGEGT, per germline. The CDR3 is made up of 10 amino acids. V was pared by 7 bases and J by 4 bases, with 2 bases between. As DNA, the CDR3 is TGTGCCAGCATAAATCAGCCCCAGCATTTT. Its translation is CASINQPQHF.